This T cell receptor beta chain was sequenced in a study of OX40 agonist ivuxolimab in advanced cancers. Using immunoSEQ multiplex PCR, the repertoire was profiled, and TCRdb retains in-frame clones only, with some absent. The sample holds about 35,000 clones, approximately 92% seen once. There are 14 residues in the CDR3. Germline V gives CDR1 MNHEY, CDR2 SVGAGI. The V end was cut by 2 bases, the J end by 1 base, with 7 bases between. The sample was CD4+ or CD8+ T cells sorted from blood, taken in a trial of the OX40 agonist ivuxolimab. The sequence came from an adult with an advanced solid tumor such as melanoma, head and neck, liver or kidney cancer. V is TRBV6-5 and J is TRBJ2-3; D ambiguous. Here the CDR3 DNA reads TGTGCCAGCAGTTACATGGAGCGCACAGATACGCAGTATTTT. Its translation: CASSYMERTDTQYF.